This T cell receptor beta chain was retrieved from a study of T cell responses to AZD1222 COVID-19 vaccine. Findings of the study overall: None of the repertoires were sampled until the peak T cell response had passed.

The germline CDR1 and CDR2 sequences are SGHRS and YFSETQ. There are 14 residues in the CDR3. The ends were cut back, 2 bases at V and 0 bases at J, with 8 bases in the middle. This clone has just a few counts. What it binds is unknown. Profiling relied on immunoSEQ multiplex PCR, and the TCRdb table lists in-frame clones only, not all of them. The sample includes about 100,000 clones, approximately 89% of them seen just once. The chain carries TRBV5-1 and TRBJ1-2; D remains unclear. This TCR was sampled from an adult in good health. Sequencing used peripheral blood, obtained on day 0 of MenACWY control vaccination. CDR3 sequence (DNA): TGCGCCAGCAGCTTCACGGGATCTAACTATGGCTACACCTTC. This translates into CASSFTGSNYGYTF.